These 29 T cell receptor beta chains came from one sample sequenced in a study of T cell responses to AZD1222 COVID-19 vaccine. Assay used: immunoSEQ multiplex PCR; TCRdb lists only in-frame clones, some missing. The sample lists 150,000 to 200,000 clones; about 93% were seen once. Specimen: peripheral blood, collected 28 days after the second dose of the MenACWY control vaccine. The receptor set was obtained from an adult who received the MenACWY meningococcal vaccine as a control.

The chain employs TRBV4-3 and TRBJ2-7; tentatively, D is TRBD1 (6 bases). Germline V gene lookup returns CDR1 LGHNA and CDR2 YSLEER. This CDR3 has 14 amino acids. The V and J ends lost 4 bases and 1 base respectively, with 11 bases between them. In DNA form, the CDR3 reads TGCGCCAGCAGCCTACGTGACAGGTCCTACGAGCAGTACTTC. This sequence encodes CASSLRDRSYEQYF.

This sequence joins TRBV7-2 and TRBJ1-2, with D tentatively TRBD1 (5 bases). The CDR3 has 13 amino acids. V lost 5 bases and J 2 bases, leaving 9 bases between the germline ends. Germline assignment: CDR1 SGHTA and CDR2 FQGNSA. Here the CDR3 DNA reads TGTGCCAGCAGCAAAGAGGGGAACTATGGCTACACCTTC. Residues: CASSKEGNYGYTF. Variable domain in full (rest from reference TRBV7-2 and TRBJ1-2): GAGVSQSPSNKVTEKGKDVELRCDPISGHTALYWYRQSLGQGLEFLIYFQGNSAPDKSGLPSDRFSAERTGGSVSTLTIQRTQQEDSAVYLCASSKEGNYGYTFGSGTRLTVV.

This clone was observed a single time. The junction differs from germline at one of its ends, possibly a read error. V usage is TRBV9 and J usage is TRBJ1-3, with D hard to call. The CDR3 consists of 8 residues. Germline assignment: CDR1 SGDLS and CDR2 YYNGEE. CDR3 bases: TGTGCCAGCAGCCCCGGCACCTTT. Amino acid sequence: CASSPGTF.

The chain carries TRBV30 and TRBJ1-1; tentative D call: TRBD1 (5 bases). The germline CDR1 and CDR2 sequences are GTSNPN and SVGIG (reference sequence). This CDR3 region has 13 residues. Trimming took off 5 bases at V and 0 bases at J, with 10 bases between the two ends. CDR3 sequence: CAWPRGLNTEAFF. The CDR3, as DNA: TGTGCCTGGCCTAGGGGTTTGAACACTGAAGCTTTCTTT. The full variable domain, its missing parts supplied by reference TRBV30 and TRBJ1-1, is SQTIHQWPATLVQPVGSPLSLECTVEGTSNPNLYWYRQAAGRGLQLLFYSVGIGQISSEVPQNLSASRPQDRQFILSSKKLLLSDSGFYLCAWPRGLNTEAFFGQGTRLTVV.

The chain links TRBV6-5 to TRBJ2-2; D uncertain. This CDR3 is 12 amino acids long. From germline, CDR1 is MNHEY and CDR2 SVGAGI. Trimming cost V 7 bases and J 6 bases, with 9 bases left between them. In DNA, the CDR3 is TGTGCCAGCACCCGACGGGCCGGGGAGCTGTTTTTT. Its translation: CASTRRAGELFF.

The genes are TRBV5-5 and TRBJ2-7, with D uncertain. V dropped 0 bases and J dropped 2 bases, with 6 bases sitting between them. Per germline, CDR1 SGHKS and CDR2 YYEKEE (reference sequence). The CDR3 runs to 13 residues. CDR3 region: CASSLAEPYEQYF. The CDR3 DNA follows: TGTGCCAGCAGCTTGGCGGAACCCTACGAGCAGTACTTC.

The CDR3 DNA sequence: TGTGCCAGCAGCTACCCTAACAACTATGGCTACACCTTC. Residues: CASSYPNNYGYTF. The chain employs TRBV21-1 and TRBJ1-2. TRBV21-1 represents a pseudogene. The CDR3 length is 13 residues.

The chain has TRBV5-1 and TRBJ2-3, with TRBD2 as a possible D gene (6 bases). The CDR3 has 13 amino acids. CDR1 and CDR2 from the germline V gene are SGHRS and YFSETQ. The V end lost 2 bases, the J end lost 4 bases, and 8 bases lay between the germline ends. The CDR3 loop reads CASSFPGADTQYF. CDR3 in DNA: TGCGCCAGCAGCTTCCCGGGAGCAGATACGCAGTATTTT.

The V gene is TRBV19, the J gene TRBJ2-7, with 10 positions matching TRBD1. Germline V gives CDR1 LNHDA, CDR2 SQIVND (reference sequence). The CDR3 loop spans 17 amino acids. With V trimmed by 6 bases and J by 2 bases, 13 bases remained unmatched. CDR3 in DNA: TGTGCCAGTAGCCTAAGTTACCTGGACAGGGGGGCCTACGAGCAGTACTTC. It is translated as CASSLSYLDRGAYEQYF.

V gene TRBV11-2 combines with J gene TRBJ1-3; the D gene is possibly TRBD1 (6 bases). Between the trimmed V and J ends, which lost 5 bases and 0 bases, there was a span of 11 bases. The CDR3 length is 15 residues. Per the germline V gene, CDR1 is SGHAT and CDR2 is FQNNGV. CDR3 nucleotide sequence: TGTGCCAGCAGCAGGACAGCCGGCTCTGGAAACACCATATATTTT. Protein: CASSRTAGSGNTIYF.

The CDR3 bases are TGTGCCAGCAGATACACAGGGGTACACAACACTGAAGCTTTCTTT. This translates into CASRYTGVHNTEAFF. V gene TRBV6-5 combines with J gene TRBJ1-1; TRBD1 agrees at 7 bases. The CDR3 has 15 amino acids. V lost 6 bases, J lost 2 bases, and 9 bases stayed unmatched. CDR1 and CDR2 (germline): MNHEY, SVGAGI.

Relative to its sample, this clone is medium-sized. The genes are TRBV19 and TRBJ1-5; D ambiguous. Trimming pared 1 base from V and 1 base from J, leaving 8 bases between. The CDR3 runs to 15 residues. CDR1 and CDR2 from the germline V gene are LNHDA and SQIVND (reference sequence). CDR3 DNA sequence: TGTGCCAGTAGTATAGCCACTCTGAGCAATCAGCCCCAGCATTTT. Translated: CASSIATLSNQPQHF.

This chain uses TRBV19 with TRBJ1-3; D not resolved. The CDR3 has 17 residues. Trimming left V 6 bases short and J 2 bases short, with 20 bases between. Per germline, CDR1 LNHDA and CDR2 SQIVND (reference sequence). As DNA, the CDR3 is TGTGCCAGTAGGACCCCCACGGCAGGAGTGGCTGGAAACACCATATATTTT. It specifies CASRTPTAGVAGNTIYF.

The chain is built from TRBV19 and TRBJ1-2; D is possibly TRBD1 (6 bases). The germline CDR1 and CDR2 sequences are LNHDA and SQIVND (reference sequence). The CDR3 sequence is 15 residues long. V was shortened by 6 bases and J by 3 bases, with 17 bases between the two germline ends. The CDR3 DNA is TGTGCCAGTAGGGACAAAGGGGGACTATACTATGGCTACACCTTC. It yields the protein CASRDKGGLYYGYTF.

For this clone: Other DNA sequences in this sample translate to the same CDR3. The CDR3 bases are TGCGCCAGCAGCCAAGACAGGGCTAACTATGGCTACACCTTC. It codes for CASSQDRANYGYTF. The chain employs TRBV4-3 and TRBJ1-2; D may be TRBD1 (5 bases). Looked up from germline, CDR1 is LGHNA and CDR2 is YSLEER. V was cut by 0 bases and J by 0 bases, with 5 bases left in between. The CDR3 has 14 residues.

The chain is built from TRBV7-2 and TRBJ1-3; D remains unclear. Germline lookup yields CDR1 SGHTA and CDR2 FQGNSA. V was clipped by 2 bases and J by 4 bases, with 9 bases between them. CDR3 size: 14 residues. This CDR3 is CASSLQHIGNTIYF. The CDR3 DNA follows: TGTGCCAGCAGCTTACAGCACATCGGAAACACCATATATTTT. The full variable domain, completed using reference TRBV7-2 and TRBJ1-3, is GAGVSQSPSNKVTEKGKDVELRCDPISGHTALYWYRQSLGQGLEFLIYFQGNSAPDKSGLPSDRFSAERTGGSVSTLTIQRTQQEDSAVYLCASSLQHIGNTIYFGEGSWLTVV.

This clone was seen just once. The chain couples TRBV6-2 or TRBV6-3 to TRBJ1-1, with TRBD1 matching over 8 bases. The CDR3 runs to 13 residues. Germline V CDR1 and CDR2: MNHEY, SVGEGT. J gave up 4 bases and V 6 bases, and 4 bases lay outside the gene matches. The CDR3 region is CASSRGRVTEAFF. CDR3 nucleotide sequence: TGTGCCAGCAGCAGGGGGCGGGTCACTGAAGCTTTCTTT.

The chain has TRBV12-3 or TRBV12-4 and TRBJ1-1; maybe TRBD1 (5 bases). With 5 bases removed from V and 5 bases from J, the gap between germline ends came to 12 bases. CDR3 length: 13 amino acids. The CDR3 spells CASSIKGRTEAFF. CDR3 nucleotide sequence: TGTGCCAGCAGTATAAAGGGGCGGACTGAAGCTTTCTTT.

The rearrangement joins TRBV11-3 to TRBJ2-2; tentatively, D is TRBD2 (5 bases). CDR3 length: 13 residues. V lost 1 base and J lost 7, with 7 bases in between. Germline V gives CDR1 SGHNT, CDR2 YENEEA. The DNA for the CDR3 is TGTGCCAGCAGCTTAGGTGGAGGCGGGGAGCTGTTTTTT. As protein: CASSLGGGGELFF.

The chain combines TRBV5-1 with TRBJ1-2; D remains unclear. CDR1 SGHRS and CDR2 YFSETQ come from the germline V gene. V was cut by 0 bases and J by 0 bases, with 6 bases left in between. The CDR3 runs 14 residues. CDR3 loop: CASSLDSTNYGYTF. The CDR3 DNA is TGCGCCAGCAGCTTGGACAGCACTAACTATGGCTACACCTTC.

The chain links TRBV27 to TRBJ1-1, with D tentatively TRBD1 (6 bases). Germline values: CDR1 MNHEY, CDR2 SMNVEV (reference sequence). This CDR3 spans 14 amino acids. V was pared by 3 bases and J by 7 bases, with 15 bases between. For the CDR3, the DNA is TGTGCCAGCAGTTTGTTACAGGGTTCCAATGAAGCTTTCTTT. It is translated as CASSLLQGSNEAFF.

The CDR3 reads CASSFSGTVYEQYF. The CDR3 region has the DNA TGTGCCAGCAGCTTTAGCGGGACAGTTTACGAGCAGTACTTC. The chain has TRBV11-2 and TRBJ2-7, with D perhaps matching TRBD2 (8 bases). The V and J ends lost 3 bases and 4 bases respectively, with 13 bases between them. This CDR3 region has 14 residues. Germline V gene lookup returns CDR1 SGHAT and CDR2 FQNNGV. Looking up the rest from reference TRBV11-2 and TRBJ2-7 gives the full variable domain: EAGVAQSPRYKIIEKRQSVAFWCNPISGHATLYWYQQILGQGPKLLIQFQNNGVVDDSQLPKDRFSAERLKGVDSTLKIQPAKLEDSAVYLCASSFSGTVYEQYFGPGTRLTVT.

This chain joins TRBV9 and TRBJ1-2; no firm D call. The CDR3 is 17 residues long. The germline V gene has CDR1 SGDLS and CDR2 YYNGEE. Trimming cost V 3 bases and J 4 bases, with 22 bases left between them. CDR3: CASSARGHGQTLYGYTF. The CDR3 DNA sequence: TGTGCCAGCAGCGCTCGAGGCCATGGCCAGACGCTCTATGGCTACACCTTC.

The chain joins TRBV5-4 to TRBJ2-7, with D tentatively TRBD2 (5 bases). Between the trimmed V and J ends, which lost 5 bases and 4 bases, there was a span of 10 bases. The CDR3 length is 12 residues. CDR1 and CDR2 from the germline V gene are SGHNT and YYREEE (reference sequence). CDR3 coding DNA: TGTGCCAGCAGGGGCCGAGGGTACGAGCAGTACTTC. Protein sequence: CASRGRGYEQYF.

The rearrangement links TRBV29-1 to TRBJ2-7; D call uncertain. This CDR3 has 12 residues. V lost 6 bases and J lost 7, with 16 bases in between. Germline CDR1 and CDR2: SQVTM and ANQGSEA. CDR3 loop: CSVPDTPREQYF. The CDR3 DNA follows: TGCAGCGTACCAGACACCCCTAGGGAGCAGTACTTC.

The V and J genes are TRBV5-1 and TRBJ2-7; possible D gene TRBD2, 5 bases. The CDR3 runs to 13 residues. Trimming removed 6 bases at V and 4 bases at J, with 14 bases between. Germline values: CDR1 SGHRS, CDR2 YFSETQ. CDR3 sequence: CASTSIGGYEQYF. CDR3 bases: TGCGCCAGCACCTCAATAGGAGGATACGAGCAGTACTTC.

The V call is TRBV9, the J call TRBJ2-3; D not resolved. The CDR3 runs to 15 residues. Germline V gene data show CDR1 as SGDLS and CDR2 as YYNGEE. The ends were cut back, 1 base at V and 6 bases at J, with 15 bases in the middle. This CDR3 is CASSVNVLVSDTQYF. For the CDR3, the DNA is TGTGCCAGCAGCGTAAATGTGCTAGTGAGTGATACGCAGTATTTT.

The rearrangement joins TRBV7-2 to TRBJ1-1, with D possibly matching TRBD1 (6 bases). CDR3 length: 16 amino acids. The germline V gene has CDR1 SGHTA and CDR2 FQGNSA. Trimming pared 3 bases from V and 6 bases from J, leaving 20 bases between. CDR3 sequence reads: CASSLQPHRVVSEAFF. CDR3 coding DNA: TGTGCCAGCAGCTTGCAGCCCCACAGGGTGGTGTCTGAAGCTTTCTTT.

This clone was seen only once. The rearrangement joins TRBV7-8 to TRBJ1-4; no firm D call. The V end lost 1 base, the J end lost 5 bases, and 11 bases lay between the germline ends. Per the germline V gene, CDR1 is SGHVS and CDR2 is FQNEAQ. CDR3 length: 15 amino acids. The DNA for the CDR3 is TGTGCCAGCAGCTTAGGGGGTTTGGGAAATGAAAAACTGTTTTTT. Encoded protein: CASSLGGLGNEKLFF.